This T cell receptor beta chain was documented in a study of cytomegalovirus exposure and HLA in healthy donors. For the study at large: A preliminary data release comprised roughly 85 million unique TCRs obtained from HLA-typed donors. Broader study findings: Prediction of most subjects' HLA-A and HLA-B alleles by TCR beta sequences was reportedly accurate.

With 60 Vbeta and 13 Jbeta primers, the PCR was carried out. Clones were read by immunoSEQ multiplex PCR, and TCRdb kept only the in-frame ones, dropping some. This table holds about 110,000 clones, over 65% found once. The J segment lost 6 bases and the V segment lost 7 bases, leaving 10 bases of the junction unmatched. In germline, CDR1 is LNHDA, CDR2 SQIVND (reference sequence). The CDR3 contains 15 residues. On this clone itself: Antigen specificity is unknown.

The sequence was collected from a man between 25 and 39 years old in good health and CMV-seropositive. This sequence joins TRBV19 and TRBJ2-3, with 10 bases aligning to TRBD1. Sequences were obtained from PBMCs. The CDR3 DNA sequence: TGTGCCAGTACTCCCCGGGACAGGGGATCCGATACGCAGTATTTT. It specifies CASTPRDRGSDTQYF.